The text below deals with one TCR beta chain. Its antigen is unknown. This sample was included in a study of T cell responses to AZD1222 COVID-19 vaccine. Overall study findings and caveats: Researchers report vaccine-associated CD4 TCRs spanning spike, with dominance at 160-218 and 743-854.

Germline-derived CDR1 and CDR2 are MGHRA and YSYEKL. With 4 bases removed from V and 3 bases from J, the gap between germline ends came to 12 bases. The CDR3 has 14 amino acids. Generated by immunoSEQ multiplex PCR, the TCRdb table keeps only in-frame clones and is missing some. The data show fewer than 120,000 clones, about 90% seen once. This clonotype was obtained from an adult who received the AZD1222 COVID-19 vaccine. J is TRBJ1-2 and V is TRBV4-1, with D possibly TRBD1 on 6 matching bases. This specimen consisted of peripheral blood, obtained 28 days after the second AZD1222 dose. CDR3: CASSLKQGDYGYTF. DNA for the CDR3: TGCGCCAGCAGCCTCAAACAGGGCGACTATGGCTACACCTTC.